Given below is one T cell receptor (beta chain) in context. Library preparation (for TCRbeta) was performed with unique molecular identifiers. TCRdb recomputed calls from the PCR reads with MiXCR, one row per CDR3 protein. The top ten clones hold about 2.2% of a sample with 450,000 to 600,000 distinct CDR3 sequences, 10% to 15% of them seen once. This specimen comes from a study of T-cell reconstitution after alpha-beta-depleted transplantation in children. Looked up from germline, CDR1 is PRHDT and CDR2 is FYEKMQ (reference sequence). Between the trimmed V and J ends, which lost 5 bases and 9 bases, there was a span of 13 bases. The CDR3 is made up of 12 amino acids.

The sequencing used PBMCs, mostly from graft donor cells, collected 360 days after TCRalphabeta/CD19-depleted stem cell transplant. This receptor was identified in a male patient younger than 18 who had a stem cell transplant for acute myeloid leukemia, so the T cells may come from the graft donor. This chain connects TRBV13 to TRBJ1-1, with D tentatively TRBD1 (5 bases). The CDR3 nucleotides read TGTGCCAGCAGCCCGGTGGGGGAACAAGCTTTCTTT. Residues: CASSPVGEQAFF.